This T cell receptor (beta chain) originates from a study of T cell responses to AZD1222 COVID-19 vaccine. V gave up 7 bases and J gave up 4 bases, with 14 bases separating them. CDR1 is LNHDA and CDR2 is SQIVND in the germline V gene (reference sequence). This CDR3 has 14 amino acids. The data were produced by immunoSEQ multiplex PCR, yet TCRdb's version contains in-frame clones alone and is incomplete. The sample consists of about 110,000 clones, roughly 86% of them appearing once. The receptor's source is an adult in good health. The source was peripheral blood, collected on day 0 of MenACWY control vaccination. The chain combines TRBV19 with TRBJ1-5, with a possible D match to TRBD1 (5 bases). The CDR3 DNA is TGTGCCAGTACAAGGGACCGGAGGAATCAGCCCCAGCATTTT. Translating it yields CASTRDRRNQPQHF.